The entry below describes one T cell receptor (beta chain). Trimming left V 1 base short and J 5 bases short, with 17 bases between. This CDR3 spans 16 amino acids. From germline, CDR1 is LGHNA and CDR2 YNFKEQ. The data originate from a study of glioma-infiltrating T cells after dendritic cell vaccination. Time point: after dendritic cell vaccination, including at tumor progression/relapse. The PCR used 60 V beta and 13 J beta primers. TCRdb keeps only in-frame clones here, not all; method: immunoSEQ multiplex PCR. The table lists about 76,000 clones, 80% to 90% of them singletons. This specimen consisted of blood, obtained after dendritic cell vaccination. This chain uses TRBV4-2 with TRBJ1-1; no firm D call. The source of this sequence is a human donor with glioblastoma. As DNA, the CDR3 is TGTGCCAGCAGCCAAGTCCCTCGGGAGGGTGGGACTGAAGCTTTCTTT. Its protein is CASSQVPREGGTEAFF.